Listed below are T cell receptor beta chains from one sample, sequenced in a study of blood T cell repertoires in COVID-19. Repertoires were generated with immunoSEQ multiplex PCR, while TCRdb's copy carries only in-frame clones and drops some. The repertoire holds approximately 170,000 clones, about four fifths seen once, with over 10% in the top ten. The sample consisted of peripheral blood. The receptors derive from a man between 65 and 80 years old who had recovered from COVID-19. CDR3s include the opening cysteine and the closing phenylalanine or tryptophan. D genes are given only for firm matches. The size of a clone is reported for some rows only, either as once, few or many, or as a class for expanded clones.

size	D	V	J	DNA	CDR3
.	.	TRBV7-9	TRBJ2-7	TGTGCCAGCCGTTTAGGTAACGAGCAGTACTTC	CASRLGNEQYF
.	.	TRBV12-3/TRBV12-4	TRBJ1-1	TGTGCCAGCAGTGAACAGGGAGCTGAAGCTTTCTTT	CASSEQGAEAFF
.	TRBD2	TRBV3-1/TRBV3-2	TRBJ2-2	TGTGCCAGCAGCCAAGAGGGACTAGCGGCCCTGGAGCTGTTTTTT	CASSQEGLAALELFF
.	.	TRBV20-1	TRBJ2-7	TGCAGTGCTAGTGGGACGGGAAGCTCCTACGAGCAGTACTTC	CSASGTGSSYEQYF
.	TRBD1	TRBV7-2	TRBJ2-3	TGTGCCAGCAGAGGACAGGGACCAGATACGCAGTATTTT	CASRGQGPDTQYF
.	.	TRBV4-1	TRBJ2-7	TGCGCCAGCAGCCCGGGTCCGGACTACGAGCAGTACTTC	CASSPGPDYEQYF
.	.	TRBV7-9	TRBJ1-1	TGTGCCAGCGGTAGGGGGTGGGACACTGAAGCTTTCTTT	CASGRGWDTEAFF
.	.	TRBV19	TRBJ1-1	TGTGCCAGTAGTATAGGGAGTGGCAGGGACACTGAAGCTTTCTTT	CASSIGSGRDTEAFF
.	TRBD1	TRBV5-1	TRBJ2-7	TGCGCCAGTACCAGGGACAGCTTCTCCTACGAGCAGTACTTC	CASTRDSFSYEQYF
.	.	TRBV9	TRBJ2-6	TGTGCCAGCAGCGTAACAGGAACTGGGGCCAACGTCCTGACTTTC	CASSVTGTGANVLTF
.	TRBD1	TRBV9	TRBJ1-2	TGTGCCAGCACTAAGGGACAGGGGGTAACCTATGGCTACACCTTC	CASTKGQGVTYGYTF
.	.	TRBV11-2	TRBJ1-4	TGTGCCAGCAGCCTCCATCAGTGGGAAAAACTGTTTTTT	CASSLHQWEKLFF
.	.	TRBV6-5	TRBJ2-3	TGTGCCAGCAGTTACTCGACCAGGACAGATACGCAGTATTTT	CASSYSTRTDTQYF
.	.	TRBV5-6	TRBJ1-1	TGTGCCAGCAGCCCGATGGGCAGCAACACTGAAGCTTTCTTT	CASSPMGSNTEAFF
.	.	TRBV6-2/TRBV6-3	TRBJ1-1	TGTGCCAGCAGTTACTCGAACGGTCCCCGGACTAATCAAGCTTTCTTT	CASSYSNGPRTNQAFF
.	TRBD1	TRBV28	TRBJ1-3	TGTGCCAGCAGTCTTGACAGGGCTGGAAACACCATATATTTT	CASSLDRAGNTIYF
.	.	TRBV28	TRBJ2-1	TGTGCCAGCAGTTTAGAATTAGCGACTACCTACAATGAGCAGTTCTTC	CASSLELATTYNEQFF
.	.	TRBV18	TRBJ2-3	TGTGCCAGCTCACCACTTTCCGGGAAAGGCGATACGCAGTATTTT	CASSPLSGKGDTQYF
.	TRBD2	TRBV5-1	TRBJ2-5	TGCGCCAGCAGCTTGGGGGGACTAGCTGTGGAGACCCAGTACTTC	CASSLGGLAVETQYF
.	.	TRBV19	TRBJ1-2	TGTGCCAGTAGTATTCGCAGGGCGGAAGGCTACACCTTC	CASSIRRAEGYTF
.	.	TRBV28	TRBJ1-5	TGTGCCAGCAGTCCCCCCCAGGCGCTCCATAGCAATCAGCCCCAGCATTTT	CASSPPQALHSNQPQHF
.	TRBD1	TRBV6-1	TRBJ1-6	TGTGCCAGCAGTCCGACAGGGGGGGGACCCCTCCACTTT	CASSPTGGGPLHF
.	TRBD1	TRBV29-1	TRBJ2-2	TGCAGCGCCCTTACAGGGGGAAACACCGGGGAGCTGTTTTTT	CSALTGGNTGELFF
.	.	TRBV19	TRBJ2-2	TGTGCCAGTAGTATCATGGCCGAAGGGGAGCTGTTTTTT	CASSIMAEGELFF
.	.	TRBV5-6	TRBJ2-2	TGTGCCAGCACCCTCTCCGGGGAGCTGTTTTTT	CASTLSGELFF
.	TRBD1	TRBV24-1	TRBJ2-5	TGTGCCACCTCGGCGTTTAAACAGGGGAGAGAGACCCAGTACTTC	CATSAFKQGRETQYF
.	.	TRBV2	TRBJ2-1	TGTGCCAGCACCGTTTACAATGAGCAGTTCTTC	CASTVYNEQFF
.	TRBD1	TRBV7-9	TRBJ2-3	TGTGCCAGCAGCTTAGTTTTAGGACGGGACAGGGCATTCACAGATACGCAGTATTTT	CASSLVLGRDRAFTDTQYF
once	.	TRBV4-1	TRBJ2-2	TGCGCCAGCTCCCCAGGGCGACGGTCCGGGGAGCTGTTTTTT	CASSPGRRSGELFF
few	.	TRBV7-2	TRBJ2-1	TGTGCCAGCAGCTGGGCGGGACCTGATGAGCAGTTCTTC	CASSWAGPDEQFF